These 25 T cell receptor beta chains originate from one sample sequenced in a study of blood T cell repertoires in COVID-19. Sequencing used immunoSEQ multiplex PCR; TCRdb keeps in-frame clones, though not all of them. Of 100,000 to 150,000 clones in the sample, 88% were seen once. The sequenced sample was peripheral blood. The receptors derive from a man aged 45-65 years with acute or convalescent COVID-19.

The chain has TRBV20-1 and TRBJ1-2; the D gene is possibly TRBD1 (6 bases). Trimming stripped 4 bases from V and 6 bases from J, with 9 bases between. Germline V gene lookup returns CDR1 DFQATT and CDR2 SNEGSKA (reference sequence). The CDR3 covers 11 residues. DNA of the CDR3: TGCAGTGCTACATCAGGGGATGGCTACACCTTC. Protein product: CSATSGDGYTF.

For this clone: Different DNA sequences within this sample yield the same CDR3. This chain uses TRBV24-1 with TRBJ2-3; tentative D call: TRBD2 (6 bases). The CDR3 is made up of 14 amino acids. Looked up from germline, CDR1 is KGHDR and CDR2 is SFDVKD. V dropped 3 bases and J dropped 1 base, with 7 bases sitting between them. The CDR3 sequence is CATSDPGGTDTQYF. Here the CDR3 DNA reads TGTGCCACCAGTGATCCGGGGGGCACAGATACGCAGTATTTT.

V is TRBV6-2 or TRBV6-3 and J is TRBJ2-1, with a tentative D call TRBD1 (5 bases). The CDR3 runs to 12 residues. CDR1 MNHEY and CDR2 SVGEGT come from the germline V gene. Between the trimmed V and J ends, which lost 2 bases and 10 bases, there was a span of 9 bases. CDR3 in amino acids: CASSYPPGEQFF. CDR3 in DNA: TGTGCCAGCAGTTACCCCCCAGGGGAGCAGTTCTTC.

This clone showed up just once. V is TRBV11-3 and J is TRBJ2-5; a possible D gene is TRBD2 (6 bases). V shed 0 bases and J shed 2 bases, with 16 bases lying between them. The CDR3 runs to 17 residues. CDR1 is SGHNT and CDR2 is YENEEA in the germline V gene. The CDR3 DNA is TGTGCCAGCAGCTTAGATTTTTCGGGGGATAGGCAAGAGACCCAGTACTTC. Amino acid sequence: CASSLDFSGDRQETQYF.

This clone was found a few times. The rearrangement uses TRBV28 and TRBJ2-3; D is perhaps TRBD1 (6 bases). The germline gives CDR1 MDHEN, CDR2 SYDVKM. CDR3 length equals 16 residues. The germline V and J ends were trimmed by 5 bases and 0 bases, with 15 bases remaining between them. CDR3 nucleotide sequence: TGTGCCAGCAGTGGGGACATTTCGTCCAGCACAGATACGCAGTATTTT. Its protein is CASSGDISSSTDTQYF.

The chain combines TRBV29-1 with TRBJ1-1; D not certain. V lost 3 bases and J 1 base, leaving 3 bases between the germline ends. This CDR3 spans 11 amino acids. CDR1 is SQVTM, CDR2 ANQGSEA, per germline. This chain's CDR3 is CSVDRNTEAFF. The CDR3 DNA sequence: TGCAGCGTTGACAGGAACACTGAAGCTTTCTTT.

The rearrangement joins TRBV5-1 to TRBJ2-1, with 9 positions matching TRBD1. This CDR3 has 16 residues. The germline V gene has CDR1 SGHRS and CDR2 YFSETQ. V dropped 3 bases and J dropped 6; count of bases not matched to a gene: 10. The CDR3 DNA reads as TGCGCCAGCAGCTGGGCCTCCGGGACAGGGCTCAATGAGCAGTTCTTC. Residues: CASSWASGTGLNEQFF.

This rearrangement joins TRBV6-1 to TRBJ2-1; 7 bases are a match to TRBD2. This CDR3 comprises 15 residues. Germline values: CDR1 MNHNS, CDR2 SASEGT. Trimming cost V 0 bases and J 10 bases; bases outside gene matches: 9. This CDR3 reads CASSEARAGAREQFF. CDR3 sequence (DNA): TGTGCCAGCAGTGAAGCTCGGGCGGGAGCTCGCGAGCAGTTCTTC.

This clone has a single count. This rearrangement joins TRBV11-3 to TRBJ1-5, with D perhaps TRBD1 (6 bases). V dropped 3 bases and J dropped 5 bases, with 23 bases sitting between them. The germline V gene encodes CDR1 SGHNT and CDR2 YENEEA. CDR3 length: 18 amino acids. This CDR3 reads CASSLYRTAEFHHQPQHF. CDR3 bases: TGTGCCAGCAGCTTGTATCGGACAGCCGAGTTTCATCATCAGCCCCAGCATTTT.

This chain connects TRBV2 to TRBJ1-5; weak D call: TRBD1 (5 bases). The CDR3 runs to 14 residues. V dropped 1 base and J dropped 6 bases, with 10 bases sitting between them. Germline assignment: CDR1 SNHLY and CDR2 FYNNEI. The CDR3 DNA is TGTGCCAGCAGTGAAGGTGGCAGGGTTCAGCCCCAGCATTTT. Translation gives CASSEGGRVQPQHF.

The V gene is TRBV11-2, the J gene TRBJ2-3, with TRBD2 matching 11 bases. In germline, CDR1 is SGHAT, CDR2 FQNNGV. Germline trimming cut 5 bases from V and 2 bases from J; bases unmatched to any gene: 6. This CDR3 has 16 amino acids. CDR3 sequence: CASSQGLAAITDTQYF. CDR3 bases: TGTGCCAGCAGCCAGGGACTAGCGGCAATCACAGATACGCAGTATTTT.

This clone was observed once. The chain uses TRBV12-3 or TRBV12-4 and TRBJ1-1, with D possibly TRBD1 on 6 matching bases. V was clipped by 6 bases and J by 1 base, with 9 bases between them. This CDR3 spans 13 amino acids. DNA of the CDR3: TGTGCCAGCAGCTTGACAGGGAACACTGAAGCTTTCTTT. This codes for CASSLTGNTEAFF.

The chain uses TRBV5-1 and TRBJ2-6, with D perhaps matching TRBD1 (5 bases). CDR1 is SGHRS, CDR2 YFSETQ, per germline. V lost 5 bases to trimming and J lost 4 bases, with 13 bases between them. The CDR3 consists of 15 residues. As DNA, the CDR3 is TGCGCCAGCAGGTTGTGGGGCTCCGGGGCCAACGTCCTGACTTTC. Residues: CASRLWGSGANVLTF.

This rearrangement joins TRBV20-1 to TRBJ1-3; 7 nucleotides line up with TRBD1. Germline trimming cut 3 bases from V and 0 bases from J; bases unmatched to any gene: 8. CDR3 length: 16 amino acids. Per the germline V gene, CDR1 is DFQATT and CDR2 is SNEGSKA (reference sequence). The CDR3 region is CSASGQAVNSGNTIYF. Here the CDR3 DNA reads TGCAGTGCTAGTGGACAGGCCGTAAACTCTGGAAACACCATATATTTT.

The chain links TRBV11-2 to TRBJ2-7, with D possibly matching TRBD2 (7 bases). The CDR3 covers 14 residues. V was pared by 7 bases and J by 2 bases, with 15 bases between. CDR1 and CDR2 from the germline V gene are SGHAT and FQNNGV. The CDR3 region has the DNA TGTGCCAGCAAGAAGGCGGGGGCCACCTACGAGCAGTACTTC. It yields the protein CASKKAGATYEQYF.

The gene calls are TRBV5-6 and TRBJ1-2; weak D call: TRBD1 (5 bases). The germline V gene has CDR1 SGHDT and CDR2 YYEEEE. Deletions cut 1 base from V and 3 bases from J, with 16 bases between. This CDR3 contains 16 residues. This CDR3 is CASSLRMGGTDYGYTF. The CDR3 nucleotides are TGTGCCAGCAGCTTGAGGATGGGGGGTACAGACTATGGCTACACCTTC.

V usage is TRBV29-1 and J usage is TRBJ1-5; TRBD1 matches 8 bases. Trimming at V came to 6 bases and at J to 5 bases, leaving 6 bases not matched to a gene. The length of the CDR3 is 13 residues. The germline V gene has CDR1 SQVTM and CDR2 ANQGSEA. The CDR3 sequence: CSVTGQDDQPQHF. CDR3 in DNA: TGCAGCGTAACGGGACAGGACGATCAGCCCCAGCATTTT.

The rearrangement uses TRBV14 and TRBJ1-5, with D perhaps TRBD1 (6 bases). Trimming cost V 5 bases and J 2 bases, with 7 bases left between them. Germline assignment: CDR1 SGHDN and CDR2 FVKESK. The CDR3 has 13 residues. Here the CDR3 DNA reads TGTGCCAGCAGCTCAGGGGGCAATCAGCCCCAGCATTTT. This encodes CASSSGGNQPQHF.

The chain's CDR3 is CASSQQGDGQPQHF. The DNA for the CDR3 is TGCGCCAGCAGCCAACAGGGCGATGGACAGCCCCAGCATTTT. The J gene is TRBJ1-5, the V gene TRBV5-1; D possibly corresponds to TRBD1 (6 bases). Per germline, CDR1 SGHRS and CDR2 YFSETQ. The CDR3 spans 14 residues. Trimming removed 4 bases at V and 7 bases at J, with 15 bases between.

Worth noting for this clone: The same CDR3 can be traced to other DNA sequences in this sample. The V call is TRBV6-6, the J call TRBJ1-1; 7 bases align to TRBD1. Germline CDR1 MNHNY, CDR2 SVGAGI (reference sequence). The V gene end was trimmed by 3 bases and the J gene end by 2 bases; junction bases not matched to a gene: 3. The CDR3 sequence is 14 residues long. CDR3: CASSYGGGNTEAFF. The DNA for the CDR3 is TGTGCCAGCAGTTATGGAGGGGGCAACACTGAAGCTTTCTTT.

V is TRBV25-1 and J is TRBJ2-7; possible D gene TRBD2, 5 bases. V was trimmed by 2 bases and J by 7 bases, leaving 18 bases between them. The CDR3 length is 15 residues. Germline CDR1 MGHDK, CDR2 SYGVNS. As DNA, the CDR3 is TGTGCCAGCAGTGAAGGGGTATCGGGGTCCGAGGAGCAGTACTTC. Protein product: CASSEGVSGSEEQYF.

This chain connects TRBV2 to TRBJ1-3; D not resolved. The CDR3 sequence is 14 residues long. Germline CDR1 reads SNHLY; CDR2 reads FYNNEI. Trimming shortened V by 2 bases and J by 4 bases, and 9 bases separated the two germline ends. The DNA of the CDR3 is TGTGCCAGCAGTGAAAGTTCCAGAGGAAACACCATATATTTT. This sequence encodes CASSESSRGNTIYF.

The chain has TRBV14 and TRBJ2-1, with 9 bases matching TRBD1. Trimming cost V 1 base and J 6 bases; bases outside gene matches: 7. Germline V lookup: CDR1 SGHDN, CDR2 FVKESK. The CDR3 consists of 16 residues. The CDR3, as DNA: TGTGCCAGCAGCCAAGTTCGGACAGGGGAGGGCAATGAGCAGTTCTTC. Translated, it gives CASSQVRTGEGNEQFF.

The gene calls are TRBV9 and TRBJ1-2; 8 nucleotides match TRBD1. The CDR3 runs 17 residues. Germline loops: CDR1 SGDLS, CDR2 YYNGEE. The V segment lost 3 bases and the J segment 1 base; nucleotides outside the gene matches: 11. The CDR3 DNA sequence: TGTGCCAGCAGCGAGGGACCAACAGGGGGAGGTAACTATGGCTACACCTTC. Translation gives CASSEGPTGGGNYGYTF.

This chain uses TRBV5-1 with TRBJ1-3; the match to TRBD1 covers 8 bases. This CDR3 spans 15 amino acids. Germline values: CDR1 SGHRS, CDR2 YFSETQ. Trimming at V came to 4 bases and at J to 4 bases, leaving 7 bases not matched to a gene. The CDR3: CASSVGQGLGNTIYF. The CDR3, as DNA: TGCGCCAGCAGCGTTGGACAGGGCTTGGGAAACACCATATATTTT. Full variable domain (missing parts from reference TRBV5-1 and TRBJ1-3): KAGVTQTPRYLIKTRGQQVTLSCSPISGHRSVSWYQQTPGQGLQFLFEYFSETQRNKGNFPGRFSGRQFSNSRSEMNVSTLELGDSALYLCASSVGQGLGNTIYFGEGSWLTVV.